This TCR beta chain was captured by sequencing in a study of blood T cell repertoires in COVID-19. The data were produced by immunoSEQ multiplex PCR, yet TCRdb's version contains in-frame clones alone and is incomplete. The sample lists 250,000 to 300,000 clones; 89% were seen once. Germline values: CDR1 SEHNR, CDR2 FQNEAQ (reference sequence). The V segment lost 5 bases and the J segment 5 bases; nucleotides outside the gene matches: 9. CDR3 size: 15 residues. The sample consisted of peripheral blood. This sequence was found in a man between 50 and 59 years old with acute or convalescent COVID-19. The chain combines TRBV7-9 with TRBJ1-5, with TRBD1 matching over 7 bases. The CDR3, as DNA: TGTGCCAGCAGCGCCCTGACAGGGTTGGATCAGCCCCAGCATTTT. Protein: CASSALTGLDQPQHF.